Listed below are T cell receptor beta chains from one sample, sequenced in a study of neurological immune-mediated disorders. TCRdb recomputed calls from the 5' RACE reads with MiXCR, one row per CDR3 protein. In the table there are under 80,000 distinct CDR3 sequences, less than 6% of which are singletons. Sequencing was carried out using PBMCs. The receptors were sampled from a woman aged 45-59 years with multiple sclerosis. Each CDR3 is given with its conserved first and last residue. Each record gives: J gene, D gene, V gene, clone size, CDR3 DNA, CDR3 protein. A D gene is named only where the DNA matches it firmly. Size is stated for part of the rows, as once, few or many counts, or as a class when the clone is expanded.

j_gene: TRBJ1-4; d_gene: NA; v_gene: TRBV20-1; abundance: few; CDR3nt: TGCAGTGCTAGAGAACAGCCAACTAATGAAAAACTGTTTTTT; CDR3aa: CSAREQPTNEKLFF
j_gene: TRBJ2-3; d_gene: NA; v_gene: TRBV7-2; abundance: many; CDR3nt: TGTGCCAGCAGCACCCGACGTGGCACAGATACGCAGTATTTT; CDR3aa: CASSTRRGTDTQYF
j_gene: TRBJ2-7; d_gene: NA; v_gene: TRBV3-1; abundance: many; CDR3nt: TGTGCCAGCAGCCGCACCGCCGCCTACGAGCAGTACTTC; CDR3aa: CASSRTAAYEQYF
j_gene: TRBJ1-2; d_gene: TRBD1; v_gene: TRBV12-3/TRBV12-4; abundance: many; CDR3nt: TGTGCCAGCAGCCTCCCGGGTAGGGGGCATGGCTACACCTTC; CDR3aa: CASSLPGRGHGYTF
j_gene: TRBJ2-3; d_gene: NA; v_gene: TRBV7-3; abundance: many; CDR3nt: TGTGCCAGCAGCTTACGGCCCCGGGGCGATACGCAGTATTTT; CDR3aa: CASSLRPRGDTQYF
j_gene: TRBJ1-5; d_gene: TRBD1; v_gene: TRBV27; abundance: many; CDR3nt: TGTGCCAGCAGTTATGACAGGGAGCGGCCCCAGCATTTT; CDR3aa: CASSYDRERPQHF
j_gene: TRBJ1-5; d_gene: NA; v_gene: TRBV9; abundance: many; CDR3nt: TGTGCCAGCAGCGTAGGGGGGGCGAGCAATCAGCCCCAGCATTTT; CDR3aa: CASSVGGASNQPQHF
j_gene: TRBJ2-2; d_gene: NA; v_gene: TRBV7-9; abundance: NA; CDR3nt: TGTGCCAGCAGAAGTACCGGGGAGCTGTTTTTT; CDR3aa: CASRSTGELFF
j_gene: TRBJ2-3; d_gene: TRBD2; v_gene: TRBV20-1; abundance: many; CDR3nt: TGCAGTGCTAGATCGATAGCGGGGGGGCAAGATACGCAGTATTTT; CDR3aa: CSARSIAGGQDTQYF
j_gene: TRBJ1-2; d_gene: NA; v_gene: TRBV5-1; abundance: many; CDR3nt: TGCGCCAGCAGCCCCGGGACCCAAAGAGGCTATGGCTACACCTTC; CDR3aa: CASSPGTQRGYGYTF
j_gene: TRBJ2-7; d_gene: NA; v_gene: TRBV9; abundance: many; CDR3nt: TGTGCCAGCACGGTAGAAGGGGCCGAAGGGATATACGAGCAGTACTTC; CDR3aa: CASTVEGAEGIYEQYF
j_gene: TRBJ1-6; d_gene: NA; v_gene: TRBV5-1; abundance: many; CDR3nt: TGCGCCAGCAGCTCCCTTAGCTCCTATAATTCACCCCTCCACTTT; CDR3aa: CASSSLSSYNSPLHF
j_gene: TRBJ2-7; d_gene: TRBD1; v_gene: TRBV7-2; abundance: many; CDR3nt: TGTGCCAGCAGCCCAGGGACAGGGGGCGTCTACGAGCAGTACTTC; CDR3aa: CASSPGTGGVYEQYF
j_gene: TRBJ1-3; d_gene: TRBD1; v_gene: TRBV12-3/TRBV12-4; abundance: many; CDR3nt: TGTGCCAGCAGTGGGAACGACAGGGGCAGAAACACCATATATTTT; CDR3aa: CASSGNDRGRNTIYF
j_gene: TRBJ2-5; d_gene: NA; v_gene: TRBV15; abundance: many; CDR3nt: TGTGCCACCAGCAGGGGGCCGAGCGGTAGCGAAGAGACCCAGTACTTC; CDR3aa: CATSRGPSGSEETQYF
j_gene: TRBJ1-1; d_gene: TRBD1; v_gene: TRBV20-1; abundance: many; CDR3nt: TGCAGTGCTAGAGTTACAGGGGGCACTGAAGCTTTCTTT; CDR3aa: CSARVTGGTEAFF
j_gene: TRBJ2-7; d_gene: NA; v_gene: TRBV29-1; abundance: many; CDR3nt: TGCAGCGTTGAAGGTGCGGGGCTCGAGCAGTACTTC; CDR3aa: CSVEGAGLEQYF
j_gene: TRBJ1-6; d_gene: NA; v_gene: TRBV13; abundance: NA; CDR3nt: TGTGCCAGCAGCTTAGGGCGGGAAGCCGAGTCACCCCTCCACTTT; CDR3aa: CASSLGREAESPLHF
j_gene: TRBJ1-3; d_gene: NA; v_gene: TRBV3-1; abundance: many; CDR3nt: TGTGCCAGCAGCCAAGCGATTAGGGCTGGAAACACCATATATTTT; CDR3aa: CASSQAIRAGNTIYF
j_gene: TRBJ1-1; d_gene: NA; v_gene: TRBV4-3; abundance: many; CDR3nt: TGCGCCAGCAGCCAAGGTACCCGGCAGGTATCCACTGAAGCTTTCTTT; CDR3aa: CASSQGTRQVSTEAFF
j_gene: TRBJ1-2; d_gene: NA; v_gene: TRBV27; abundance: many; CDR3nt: TGTGCCAGCAGTTTATCCTCCAGGTCGCGGGGCTACACCTTC; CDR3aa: CASSLSSRSRGYTF
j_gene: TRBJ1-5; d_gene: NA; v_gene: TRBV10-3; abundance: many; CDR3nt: TGTGCCATCAGTGAGTCTGAGCTTAGCAATCAGCCCCAGAATTTT; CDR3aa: CAISESELSNQPQNF